Reported below is one T cell receptor beta chain. Libraries were prepared by immunoSEQ multiplex PCR; TCRdb keeps only in-frame clonotypes and omits some of them. The data show roughly 850,000 clones, approximately 97% seen once. The germline V and J ends were trimmed by 8 bases and 2 bases, with 20 bases remaining between them. Germline CDR1 and CDR2: LNHNV and YYDKDF (reference sequence). The CDR3 runs to 16 residues. This record comes from a study of shared clonotypes between healthy human individuals. Naive-designated CD8 cells lacked CD45RO, were positively enriched for CCR7, and omitted terminally differentiated effector memory CD45RA+ cells.

What was sequenced was naive CD8+ T cells sorted from blood. The chain combines TRBV15 with TRBJ2-3; tentative D call: TRBD1 (5 bases). This TCR derives from a man aged 30-40 years in good health. The CDR3 here is CATRPPPGIPTDTQYF. DNA of the CDR3: TGTGCCACCCGCCCACCCCCAGGGATCCCCACAGATACGCAGTATTTT.